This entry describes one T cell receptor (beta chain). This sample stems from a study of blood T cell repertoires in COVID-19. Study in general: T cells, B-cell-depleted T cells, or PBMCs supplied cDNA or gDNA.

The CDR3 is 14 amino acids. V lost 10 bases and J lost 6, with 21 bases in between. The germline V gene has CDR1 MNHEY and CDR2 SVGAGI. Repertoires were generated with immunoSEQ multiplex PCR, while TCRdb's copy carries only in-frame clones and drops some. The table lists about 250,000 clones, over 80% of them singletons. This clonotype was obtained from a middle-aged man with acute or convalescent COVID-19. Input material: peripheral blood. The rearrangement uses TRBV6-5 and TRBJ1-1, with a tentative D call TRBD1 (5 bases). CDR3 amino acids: CATCLNGDFPEAFF. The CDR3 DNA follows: TGTGCCACCTGTTTAAACGGGGACTTTCCTGAAGCTTTCTTT.